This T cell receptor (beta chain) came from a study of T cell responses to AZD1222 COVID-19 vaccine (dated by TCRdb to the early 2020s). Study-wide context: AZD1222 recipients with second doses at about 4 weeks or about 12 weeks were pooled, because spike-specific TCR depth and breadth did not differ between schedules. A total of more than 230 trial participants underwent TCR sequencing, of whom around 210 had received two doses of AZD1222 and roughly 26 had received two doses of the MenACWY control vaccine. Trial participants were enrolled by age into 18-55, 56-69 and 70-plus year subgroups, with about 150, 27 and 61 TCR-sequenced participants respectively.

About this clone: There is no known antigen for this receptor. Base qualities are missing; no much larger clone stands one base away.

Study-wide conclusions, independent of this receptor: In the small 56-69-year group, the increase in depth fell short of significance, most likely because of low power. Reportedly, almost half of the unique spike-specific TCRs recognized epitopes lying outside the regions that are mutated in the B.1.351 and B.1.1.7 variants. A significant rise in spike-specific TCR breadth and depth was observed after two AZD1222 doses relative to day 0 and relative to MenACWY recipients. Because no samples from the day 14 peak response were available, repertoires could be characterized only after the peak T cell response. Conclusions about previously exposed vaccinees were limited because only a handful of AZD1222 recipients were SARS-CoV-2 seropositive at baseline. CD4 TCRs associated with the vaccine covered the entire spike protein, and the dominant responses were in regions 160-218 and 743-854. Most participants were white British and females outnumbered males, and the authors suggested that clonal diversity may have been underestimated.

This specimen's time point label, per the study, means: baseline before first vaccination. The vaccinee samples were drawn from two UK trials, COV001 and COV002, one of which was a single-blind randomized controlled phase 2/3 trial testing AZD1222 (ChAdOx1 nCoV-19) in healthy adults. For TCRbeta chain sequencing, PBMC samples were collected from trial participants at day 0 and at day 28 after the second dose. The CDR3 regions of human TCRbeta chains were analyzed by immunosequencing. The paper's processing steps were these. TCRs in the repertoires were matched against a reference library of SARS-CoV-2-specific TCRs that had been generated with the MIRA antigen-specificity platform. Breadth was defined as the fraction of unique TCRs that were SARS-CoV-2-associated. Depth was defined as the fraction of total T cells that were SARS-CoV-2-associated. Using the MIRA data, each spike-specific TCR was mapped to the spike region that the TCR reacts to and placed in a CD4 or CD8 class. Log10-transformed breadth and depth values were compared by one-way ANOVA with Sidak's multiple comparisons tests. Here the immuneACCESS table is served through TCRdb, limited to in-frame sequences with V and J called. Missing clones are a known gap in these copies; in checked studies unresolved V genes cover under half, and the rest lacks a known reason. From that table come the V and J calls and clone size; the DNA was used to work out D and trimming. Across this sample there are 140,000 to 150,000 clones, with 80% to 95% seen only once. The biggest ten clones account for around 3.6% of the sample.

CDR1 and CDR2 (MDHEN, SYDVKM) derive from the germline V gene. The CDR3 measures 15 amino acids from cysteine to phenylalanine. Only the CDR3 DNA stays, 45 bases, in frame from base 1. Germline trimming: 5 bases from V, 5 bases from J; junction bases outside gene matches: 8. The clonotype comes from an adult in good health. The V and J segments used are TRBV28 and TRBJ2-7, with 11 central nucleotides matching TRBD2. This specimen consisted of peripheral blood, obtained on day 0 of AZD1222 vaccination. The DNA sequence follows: TGTGCCAGCAGTGAACAAAAGGGACTAGCGGACGAGCAGTACTTC. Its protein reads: CASSEQKGLADEQYF.